The rows below give T cell receptor beta chains drawn from one sample of a study of T cell responses to AZD1222 COVID-19 vaccine. The assay was immunoSEQ multiplex PCR, and TCRdb's table has in-frame clones only and misses some. The table shows roughly 150,000 clones, with 85% to 95% occurring only once. The sequenced sample was peripheral blood, obtained on day 0 of AZD1222 vaccination. Receptor source: an adult in good health. The CDR3 runs from the conserved cysteine through the conserved F or W. D genes are given only for firm matches. Clone size is given for some rows only: seen once, a few or many times, or a class if the clone is expanded.

>NA|TRBV11-2|TRBJ2-1|TRBD2
CASSFRGGGGTYNEQFF
TGTGCCAGCAGTTTTAGGGGTGGCGGGGGGACCTACAATGAGCAGTTCTTC
>NA|TRBV12-3/TRBV12-4|TRBJ1-5|NA
CASSAIGNQPQHF
TGTGCCAGCAGTGCCATAGGGAATCAGCCCCAGCATTTT
>NA|TRBV18|TRBJ1-6|NA
CASSRKERNSPLHF
TGTGCCAGCTCACGGAAGGAAAGAAATTCACCCCTCCACTTT
>NA|TRBV6-5|TRBJ2-1|TRBD2
CASSYELAGTNEQFF
TGTGCCAGCAGTTACGAACTAGCGGGAACCAATGAGCAGTTCTTC
>NA|TRBV6-2/TRBV6-3|TRBJ1-5|TRBD1
CASSPDRGKGNQPQHF
TGTGCCAGCAGCCCAGACAGGGGAAAGGGCAATCAGCCCCAGCATTTT
>NA|TRBV19|TRBJ1-5|TRBD1
CASSIPTGAMSQPQHF
TGTGCCAGTAGTATCCCAACAGGGGCCATGAGTCAGCCCCAGCATTTT
>NA|TRBV9|TRBJ2-1|TRBD1
CASSPRGQGAHNEQFF
TGTGCCAGCAGCCCCCGGGGACAGGGGGCCCACAATGAGCAGTTCTTC
>NA|TRBV7-2|TRBJ2-5|TRBD2
CASSPWAGGNWETQYF
TGTGCCAGCAGCCCATGGGCGGGAGGAAATTGGGAGACCCAGTACTTC
>NA|TRBV27|TRBJ2-5|TRBD2
CASSFLGLAGPETQYF
TGTGCCAGCAGTTTCCTGGGACTAGCGGGCCCAGAGACCCAGTACTTC
>NA|TRBV5-8|TRBJ2-3|TRBD1
CASSSSLRGPTDTQYF
TGTGCCAGCAGCTCGTCCCTGAGGGGGCCCACAGATACGCAGTATTTT
>NA|TRBV7-6|TRBJ2-3|NA
CASSAILATDTQYF
TGTGCCAGCAGCGCGATACTGGCCACAGATACGCAGTATTTT
>NA|TRBV6-6|TRBJ1-1|TRBD1
CASSYRQGMNTEAFF
TGTGCCAGCAGTTACCGACAGGGGATGAACACTGAAGCTTTCTTT
>NA|TRBV29-1|TRBJ1-1|NA
CSAKIEARVNTEAFF
TGCAGCGCCAAAATAGAGGCCAGGGTGAACACTGAAGCTTTCTTT
>few|TRBV6-5|TRBJ2-1|NA
CASSPGTTYNEQFF
TGTGCCAGCAGTCCCGGAACGACTTACAATGAGCAGTTCTTC
>NA|TRBV13|TRBJ2-3|NA
CASSLKGLERTDTQYF
TGTGCCAGCAGCCTTAAGGGACTCGAGAGGACAGATACGCAGTATTTT
>NA|TRBV7-2|TRBJ2-3|TRBD2
CASSPSGARTDTQYF
TGTGCCAGCAGCCCTAGCGGGGCGCGCACAGATACGCAGTATTTT
>NA|TRBV18|TRBJ1-4|TRBD1
CASSPTGTGANEKLFF
TGTGCCAGCTCACCCACCGGGACAGGGGCTAATGAAAAACTGTTTTTT
>NA|TRBV7-9|TRBJ2-2|NA
CASTSGGNTGELFF
TGTGCCAGCACCTCGGGCGGTAACACCGGGGAGCTGTTTTTT
>few|TRBV6-1|TRBJ1-6|NA
CASSEVTEPNSPLHF
TGTGCCAGCAGTGAAGTGACGGAACCCAATTCACCCCTCCACTTT
>NA|TRBV9|TRBJ2-1|NA
CASSVYDSPYNEQFF
TGTGCCAGCAGCGTGTATGACTCTCCCTACAATGAGCAGTTCTTC
>few|TRBV7-2|TRBJ2-3|TRBD2
CASSNGLAGDGDTQYF
TGTGCCAGCAGCAACGGACTAGCGGGGGACGGAGATACGCAGTATTTT
>NA|TRBV4-1|TRBJ2-2|NA
CASSVTGGLDTGELFF
TGCGCCAGCAGTGTAACGGGGGGCTTAGACACCGGGGAGCTGTTTTTT